The 15 T cell receptor beta chains below all came from one sample that was sequenced in a study of neurological immune-mediated disorders. Each CDR3 protein gets one entry after TCRdb re-called the 5' RACE reads with MiXCR. The sample holds approximately 40,000 distinct CDR3 sequences, 13% to 15% seen once. Material for sequencing was CD4+ T cells from blood. All receptors derive from a woman aged 55-75 years with HTLV-1-associated myelopathy (HAM/TSP).

This clonotype was detected ten times or more. This chain links TRBV4-2 with TRBJ1-6, with 10 bases identical to TRBD1. The germline CDR1 and CDR2 sequences are LGHNA and YNFKEQ. The CDR3 has 20 residues. Trimming removed 0 bases from V and 6 bases from J; junction bases left unmatched: 14. This chain's CDR3 is CASSQDLARQGQGSNSPLHF. CDR3 nucleotides: TGTGCCAGCAGCCAAGATTTGGCCCGGCAGGGACAGGGGTCTAATTCACCCCTCCACTTT.

This clonotype was recorded at least ten times. The V call is TRBV20-1, the J call TRBJ1-2; no firm D call. The germline CDR1 and CDR2 sequences are DFQATT and SNEGSKA (reference sequence). The CDR3 length is 14 residues. Trimming took 0 bases from V and 5 from J, leaving 13 bases between them. DNA for the CDR3: TGCAGTGCTAGAGATTTGGTAGGACCATATGGCTACACCTTC. Its protein is CSARDLVGPYGYTF.

Many counts were recorded for this clonotype. The chain employs TRBV2 and TRBJ2-7, with 7 bases lining up with TRBD1. The germline gives CDR1 SNHLY, CDR2 FYNNEI. CDR3 length: 14 amino acids. V lost 5 bases, J lost 6 bases, and 10 bases stayed unmatched. CDR3: CASSIYRGPLEQYF. CDR3 bases: TGTGCCAGCAGTATATACAGGGGACCCCTCGAGCAGTACTTC.

This clonotype was seen at least ten times. The chain is built from TRBV20-1 and TRBJ2-4, with a possible D match to TRBD2 (6 bases). The CDR3 contains 13 residues. Trimming left V 5 bases short and J 5 bases short, with 13 bases between. Germline V gene sequence: CDR1 DFQATT, CDR2 SNEGSKA (reference sequence). The CDR3 spells CSAWRWGENIQYF. CDR3 bases: TGCAGTGCTTGGAGGTGGGGGGAAAACATTCAGTACTTC.

This clonotype was picked up many times. The chain joins TRBV5-1 to TRBJ1-1; weak D call: TRBD1 (5 bases). Germline-derived CDR1 and CDR2 are SGHRS and YFSETQ. CDR3 length equals 14 residues. With 3 bases removed from V and 1 base from J, the gap between germline ends came to 10 bases. This chain's CDR3 is CASSSSTANTEAFF. CDR3 DNA sequence: TGCGCCAGCAGCTCCTCGACAGCGAACACTGAAGCTTTCTTT.

The table lists this clonotype with many counts. DNA of the CDR3: TGTGCCAGCAGCATACGGACGGCAGGGAAGGAAGCTTTCTTT. Translating it yields CASSIRTAGKEAFF. The chain recombines TRBV5-6 with TRBJ1-1, with D maybe TRBD1 (5 bases). The CDR3 has 14 amino acids. V shed 4 bases and J shed 8 bases, with 18 bases lying between them. CDR1 is SGHDT and CDR2 is YYEEEE in the germline V gene.

This clonotype was recorded many times. The chain recombines TRBV20-1 with TRBJ2-5, with 8 bases identical to TRBD2. The CDR3 spans 16 residues. Germline lookup yields CDR1 DFQATT and CDR2 SNEGSKA (reference sequence). J was trimmed by 0 bases and V by 5 bases; bases with no gene match: 11. The CDR3 sequence: CSADKAAGVNQETQYF. In nucleotides, the CDR3 is TGCAGTGCTGACAAGGCAGCGGGGGTTAACCAAGAGACCCAGTACTTC.

There are many counts of this clonotype. The chain recombines TRBV20-1 with TRBJ1-3; D not certain. CDR1 and CDR2 (germline): DFQATT, SNEGSKA (reference sequence). The V end was cut by 4 bases, the J end by 12 bases, with 16 bases between. This CDR3 comprises 12 residues. DNA for the CDR3: TGCAGTGCTATACCCCACGAAACGAGCATATATTTT. Translation gives CSAIPHETSIYF.

This clonotype appeared many times. The chain couples TRBV14 to TRBJ2-3; D possibly corresponds to TRBD1 (5 bases). The CDR3 has 17 amino acids. V was cut by 3 bases and J by 3 bases, with 19 bases left in between. The germline CDR1 and CDR2 sequences are SGHDN and FVKESK. The CDR3 reads CASSQGPARDRTDTQYF. CDR3 DNA: TGTGCCAGCAGCCAGGGGCCGGCTAGAGATAGAACAGATACGCAGTATTTT. Based on the CDR3 plus reference TRBV14 and TRBJ2-3, the full variable domain is EAGVTQFPSHSVIEKGQTVTLRCDPISGHDNLYWYRRVMGKEIKFLLHFVKESKQDESGMPNNRFLAERTGGTYSTLKVQPAELEDSGVYFCASSQGPARDRTDTQYFGPGTRLTVL.

In this sample, this clonotype turned up many times. This sequence joins TRBV10-3 and TRBJ2-1; 13 bases agree with TRBD2. The V gene end was trimmed by 5 bases and the J gene end by 6 bases; junction bases not matched to a gene: 10. The CDR3 runs 17 residues. Germline V gene lookup returns CDR1 ENHRY and CDR2 SYGVKD. CDR3: CAISITSGGAGGNEQFF. CDR3 sequence (DNA): TGTGCCATCAGTATTACTAGCGGGGGGGCCGGAGGCAATGAGCAGTTCTTC.

This clonotype appeared many times. The rearrangement links TRBV5-1 to TRBJ1-4; D unclear. V dropped 0 bases and J dropped 3 bases, with 3 bases sitting between them. Germline lookup yields CDR1 SGHRS and CDR2 YFSETQ. The CDR3 length is 13 residues. The CDR3 region has the DNA TGCGCCAGCAGCTTGGGGGCTAATGAAAAACTGTTTTTT. The encoded protein is CASSLGANEKLFF. Full variable domain (remainder filled in from reference TRBV5-1 and TRBJ1-4): KAGVTQTPRYLIKTRGQQVTLSCSPISGHRSVSWYQQTPGQGLQFLFEYFSETQRNKGNFPGRFSGRQFSNSRSEMNVSTLELGDSALYLCASSLGANEKLFFGSGTQLSVL.

The sample holds one count of this clonotype. This chain uses TRBV15 with TRBJ1-1; D not resolved. CDR1 LNHNV and CDR2 YYDKDF come from the germline V gene (reference sequence). The ends were cut back, 0 bases at V and 2 bases at J, with 4 bases in the middle. The CDR3 spans 13 residues. CDR3 nucleotide sequence: TGTGCCACCAGCAGAGAATTTAACACTGAAGCTTTCTTT. It encodes CATSREFNTEAFF.

This clonotype is medium-sized (0.01 to 0.1%). For the CDR3, the DNA is TGTGCCAGCAGCTTAACAACGGGAACCAATAATTCACCCCTCCACTTT. Its protein is CASSLTTGTNNSPLHF. This chain uses TRBV7-6 with TRBJ1-6; no firm D call. Germline V lookup: CDR1 SGHVS, CDR2 FNYEAQ. Deletions cut 2 bases from V and 5 bases from J, with 13 bases between. This CDR3 is built from 16 residues.

The rearrangement links TRBV2 to TRBJ2-1, with TRBD2 matching 12 bases. The V gene's germline CDR1 is SNHLY and CDR2 FYNNEI. Trimming cost V 10 bases and J 8 bases; bases outside gene matches: 9. This CDR3 comprises 14 residues. Here the CDR3 DNA reads TGTGCCACCTCGACTAGCGGGGGAGACCATGAGCAGTTCTTC. As protein: CATSTSGGDHEQFF.

This clonotype was counted ten times or more. This chain uses TRBV12-3 or TRBV12-4 with TRBJ2-7; D might be TRBD1 (6 bases). With 6 bases removed from V and 4 bases from J, the gap between germline ends came to 16 bases. CDR3 size: 14 residues. The CDR3 coding sequence is TGTGCCAGCAGCCAATCCGACAGGAGGTACGAGCAGTACTTC. As protein: CASSQSDRRYEQYF.